One and the same sample provided the 23 T cell receptor beta chains below, sequenced in a study of shared clonotypes between healthy human individuals (dated by TCRdb to about 2020). The protocol used for the library was the immunoSEQ multiplex PCR assay. Entries here come from immuneACCESS through TCRdb and include only in-frame sequences with V and J called. Some clones fail to appear in such tables; in the studies checked, an unresolved V gene covers under half of the shortfall, and the cause of the remainder is unknown. In this sample the table shows more than 450,000 clones, about four fifths of which occur a single time. The top ten clones comprise over 10% of the sample. The sequencing sample was made of PBMCs. Receptors were obtained from a woman aged 40 to 50 in good health. Some clones in this sample may be carry-over from other donors' samples.

For this clone: The sample has other DNA sequences that encode this CDR3 too. The chain uses TRBV5-1 and TRBJ2-1, with 7 positions matching TRBD2. J lost 1 base, V lost 0 bases, and 1 base had no gene match. This CDR3 has 15 amino acids. Germline CDR1 reads SGHRS; CDR2 reads YFSETQ. The CDR3 region has the DNA TGCGCCAGCAGCTTGGCTAGCGGTTCCTACAATGAGCAGTTCTTC. It encodes CASSLASGSYNEQFF. Full variable domain (missing parts from reference TRBV5-1 and TRBJ2-1): KAGVTQTPRYLIKTRGQQVTLSCSPISGHRSVSWYQQTPGQGLQFLFEYFSETQRNKGNFPGRFSGRQFSNSRSEMNVSTLELGDSALYLCASSLASGSYNEQFFGPGTRLTVL.

The J gene is TRBJ2-1, the V gene TRBV7-2; 9 nucleotides match TRBD2. Germline assignment: CDR1 SGHTA and CDR2 FQGNSA. The junction had 8 bases not matched to a gene; V was cut back by 2 bases and J by 9 bases. The CDR3 runs to 15 residues. The CDR3 coding sequence is TGTGCCAGCAGCTTATCTGCGGGAGGGTACGGTGAGCAGTTCTTC. Translating gives CASSLSAGGYGEQFF.

J is TRBJ2-7 and V is TRBV18; 11 nucleotides agree with TRBD2. CDR1 and CDR2 (germline): KGHSH, LQKENI. The CDR3 extends over 15 amino acids. V was pared by 3 bases and J by 2 bases, with 3 bases of the junction left unmatched. CDR3 in amino acids: CASSPTGLAAYEQYF. Written as DNA, the CDR3 is TGTGCCAGCTCACCCACGGGACTAGCGGCCTACGAGCAGTACTTC.

The genes are TRBV11-3 and TRBJ2-1; D is uncertain. CDR3 length: 13 residues. Germline V gene data show CDR1 as SGHNT and CDR2 as YENEEA. V lost 1 base to trimming and J lost 9 bases, with 10 bases between them. CDR3 in amino acids: CASSLADPGEQFF. The CDR3 region has the DNA TGTGCCAGCAGCTTAGCCGACCCTGGTGAGCAGTTCTTC.

CDR3 coding DNA: TGTGCCAGCAGCGGACTGAAGCGAGCCTCCTACAATGAGCAGTTCTTC. Translated, it gives CASSGLKRASYNEQFF. V and J are TRBV7-9 and TRBJ2-1, with D tentatively TRBD2 (5 bases). Trimming pared 5 bases from V and 0 bases from J, leaving 14 bases between. Germline V gene data show CDR1 as SEHNR and CDR2 as FQNEAQ (reference sequence). CDR3 size: 16 residues.

In this sample, this clone turned up once. This rearrangement joins TRBV30 to TRBJ2-1; TRBD1 is a possible D gene (6 bases). The CDR3 extends over 16 amino acids. The germline V gene encodes CDR1 GTSNPN and CDR2 SVGIG (reference sequence). V was shortened by 0 bases and J by 4 bases, with 16 bases between the two germline ends. Written as DNA, the CDR3 is TGTGCCTGGAGTGTGCCCGACAGGCAACTTTACAATGAGCAGTTCTTC. This gives the protein CAWSVPDRQLYNEQFF.

This clone was detected a few times. The V gene is TRBV11-2, the J gene TRBJ2-7, with TRBD2 matching over 7 bases. The V and J ends lost 5 bases and 3 bases, in that order; junction bases with no gene match: 10. The CDR3 loop spans 15 amino acids. Germline CDR1 is SGHAT and CDR2 is FQNNGV. The DNA for the CDR3 is TGTGCCAGCAGCCCCCGCGCTAGCGGAGACTACGAGCAGTACTTC. This sequence encodes CASSPRASGDYEQYF.

This clone has only one observation. The chain combines TRBV4-2 with TRBJ2-7; a possible D gene is TRBD2 (5 bases). Germline V gene data show CDR1 as LGHNA and CDR2 as YNFKEQ. V lost 11 bases, J lost 2 bases, and 16 bases lay in between. There are 13 residues in the CDR3. CDR3 in amino acids: CAAGDGSPYEQYF. CDR3 DNA sequence: TGTGCCGCGGGTGACGGTTCCCCCTACGAGCAGTACTTC.

The chain carries TRBV28 and TRBJ2-3; D remains unclear. V was pared by 3 bases and J by 4 bases, with 17 bases between. CDR1 MDHEN and CDR2 SYDVKM come from the germline V gene. This CDR3 contains 16 residues. The chain's CDR3 is CASSFEMWASADTQYF. The DNA for the CDR3 is TGTGCCAGCAGTTTTGAGATGTGGGCGAGTGCAGATACGCAGTATTTT.

The V gene is TRBV12-5, the J gene TRBJ2-7; either TRBD1 or TRBD2 may supply D (7 bases each). There are 17 residues in the CDR3. V was cut by 2 bases and J by 2 bases, with 19 bases left in between. Germline V CDR1 and CDR2: LGHNT, FRNRAP. This CDR3 reads CASGLPPQGGETYEQYF. CDR3 sequence (DNA): TGTGCTAGTGGTTTGCCACCCCAGGGGGGGGAAACCTACGAGCAGTACTTC.

The rearrangement links TRBV13 to TRBJ2-3, with D tentatively TRBD2 (6 bases). Trimming cost V 5 bases and J 3 bases, with 12 bases left between them. CDR1 and CDR2 (germline): PRHDT, FYEKMQ (reference sequence). This CDR3 comprises 14 residues. The CDR3 DNA reads TGTGCCAGCAGCCTGGAGGGCCAAACAGATACGCAGTATTTT. Its protein is CASSLEGQTDTQYF.

On this clone itself: Within the sample, other DNA sequences also encode this same CDR3. V and J are TRBV10-1 and TRBJ2-2, with D perhaps matching TRBD2 (6 bases). In germline, CDR1 is WNHNN, CDR2 SYGVQD (reference sequence). CDR3 length: 14 amino acids. V dropped 0 bases and J dropped 7 bases, with 9 bases sitting between them. In nucleotides, the CDR3 is TGCGCCAGCAGTGAGTCGGGCGGGATCGGGGAGCTGTTTTTT. This gives the protein CASSESGGIGELFF.

CDR3 in DNA: TGCGCCAGCAGCTTGATGGGGGATTGGGGCTACACCTTC. Translating it yields CASSLMGDWGYTF. The rearrangement joins TRBV5-1 to TRBJ1-2; D may be TRBD1 (5 bases). Germline CDR1 reads SGHRS; CDR2 reads YFSETQ. The V gene lost 1 base and the J gene lost 8 bases, with 12 bases spanning the gap. The CDR3 runs to 13 residues.

The gene calls are TRBV5-4 and TRBJ2-5; 11 nucleotides agree with TRBD1. J gave up 5 bases and V 7 bases, and 13 bases lay outside the gene matches. The CDR3 length is 16 residues. Germline-derived CDR1 and CDR2 are SGHNT and YYREEE (reference sequence). CDR3 nucleotide sequence: TGTGCCAGCGTGGGGCCCCCCGGGACAGGGGGTGAGACCCAGTACTTC. This translates into CASVGPPGTGGETQYF.

The chain couples TRBV27 to TRBJ2-5; TRBD1 is a possible D gene (6 bases). Germline CDR1 MNHEY, CDR2 SMNVEV (reference sequence). With 8 bases removed from V and 4 bases from J, the gap between germline ends came to 14 bases. CDR3 length equals 13 residues. The CDR3 nucleotides are TGTGCCAGCGGGGCCCAGGGGAGAGAGACCCAGTACTTC. Its protein is CASGAQGRETQYF.

This chain links TRBV19 with TRBJ2-1; D not certain. V was cut by 7 bases and J by 0 bases, with 13 bases left in between. CDR1 and CDR2 (germline): LNHDA, SQIVND (reference sequence). The CDR3 is 15 amino acids. CDR3 bases: TGTGCCAGTAAGCTGGACCCGAGCTCCTACAATGAGCAGTTCTTC. Its translation: CASKLDPSSYNEQFF.

The gene calls are TRBV28 and TRBJ2-3; D may be TRBD1 (5 bases). Looked up from germline, CDR1 is MDHEN and CDR2 is SYDVKM. V lost 8 bases, J lost 1 base, and 13 bases lay in between. The CDR3 length is 14 residues. In DNA, the CDR3 is TGTGCCAGCGGGGCCGGCTTCGGCACAGATACGCAGTATTTT. Translated, it gives CASGAGFGTDTQYF.

In regard to this clone: This specimen includes other DNA sequences encoding the same CDR3. The gene calls are TRBV20-1 and TRBJ2-3, with D perhaps matching TRBD1 (6 bases). Between the trimmed V and J ends, which lost 5 bases and 6 bases, there was a span of 9 bases. CDR1 is DFQATT, CDR2 SNEGSKA, per germline (reference sequence). The CDR3 is 11 amino acids. The CDR3 nucleotides are TGCAGTGCTCCTCAGGGGGATACGCAGTATTTT. It is translated as CSAPQGDTQYF.

There are many counts of this clone. The V call is TRBV15, the J call TRBJ2-5, with D tentatively TRBD2 (6 bases). V dropped 6 bases and J dropped 5 bases, with 28 bases sitting between them. The CDR3 is 18 amino acids. Germline loops: CDR1 LNHNV, CDR2 YYDKDF (reference sequence). CDR3 region: CATSPRGGGGAFRETQYF. CDR3 sequence (DNA): TGTGCCACCAGTCCACGGGGAGGTGGCGGGGCCTTCAGGGAGACCCAGTACTTC.

CDR3: CASSLHRVDTGELFF. For the CDR3, the DNA is TGTGCCAGCAGCTTACACAGGGTAGACACCGGGGAGCTGTTTTTT. V is TRBV7-2 and J is TRBJ2-2; possible D gene TRBD1, 6 bases. Per the germline V gene, CDR1 is SGHTA and CDR2 is FQGNSA. Trimming removed 2 bases from V and 3 bases from J, with 10 bases in between. The CDR3 has 15 amino acids.

The chain is built from TRBV5-1 and TRBJ1-3; perhaps TRBD1 as D (5 bases). V lost 0 bases to trimming and J lost 3 bases, with 13 bases between them. CDR1 SGHRS and CDR2 YFSETQ come from the germline V gene. This CDR3 is 16 amino acids long. The CDR3 is CASSLDGRADGNTIYF. As DNA, the CDR3 is TGCGCCAGCAGCTTGGACGGCAGGGCGGATGGAAACACCATATATTTT.

The chain carries TRBV28 and TRBJ2-7; D is uncertain. CDR1 MDHEN and CDR2 SYDVKM come from the germline V gene. The CDR3 has 10 amino acids. V was cut by 6 bases and J by 4 bases, with 4 bases left in between. This CDR3 reads CASRGYEQYF. DNA of the CDR3: TGTGCCAGCAGGGGATACGAGCAGTACTTC.

This CDR3 reads CASSLPNQPQHF. In DNA form, the CDR3 reads TGTGCCAGCAGCTTGCCGAATCAGCCCCAGCATTTT. The V call is TRBV7-2, the J call TRBJ1-5; D is uncertain. The ends were cut back, 3 bases at V and 4 bases at J, with 4 bases in the middle. Germline V gives CDR1 SGHTA, CDR2 FQGNSA. The CDR3 has 12 amino acids.